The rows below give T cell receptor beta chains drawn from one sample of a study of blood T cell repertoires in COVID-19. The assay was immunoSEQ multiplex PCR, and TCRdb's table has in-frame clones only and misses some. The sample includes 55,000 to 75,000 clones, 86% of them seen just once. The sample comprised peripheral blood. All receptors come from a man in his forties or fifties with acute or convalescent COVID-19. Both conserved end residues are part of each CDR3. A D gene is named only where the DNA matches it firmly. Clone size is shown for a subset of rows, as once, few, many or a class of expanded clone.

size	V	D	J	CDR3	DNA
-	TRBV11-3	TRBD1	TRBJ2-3	CASSQARDRGPTDTQYF	TGTGCCAGCAGCCAAGCACGGGACAGGGGGCCGACAGATACGCAGTATTTT
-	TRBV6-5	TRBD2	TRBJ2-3	CASSYGLAATDTQYF	TGTGCCAGCAGTTACGGCCTAGCGGCCACAGATACGCAGTATTTT
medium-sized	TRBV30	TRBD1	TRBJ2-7	CAWSDPGQGSEQYF	TGTGCCTGGAGTGACCCGGGACAGGGCTCCGAGCAGTACTTC
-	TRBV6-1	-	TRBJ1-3	CASSDFGHSGNTIYF	TGTGCCAGCAGTGATTTCGGACACTCTGGAAACACCATATATTTT
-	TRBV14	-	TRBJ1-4	CASSQRAGINEKLFF	TGTGCCAGCAGCCAAAGGGCGGGGATCAATGAAAAACTGTTTTTT
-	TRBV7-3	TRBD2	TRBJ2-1	CASSEAGGVYNEQFF	TGTGCCAGCAGTGAAGCGGGAGGGGTCTACAATGAGCAGTTCTTC
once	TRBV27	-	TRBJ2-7	CASSYLTPRGPYEQYF	TGTGCCAGCAGCTATCTCACACCGCGAGGGCCCTACGAGCAGTACTTC
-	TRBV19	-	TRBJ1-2	CASRIAPYGYTF	TGTGCCAGTAGAATAGCCCCTTATGGCTACACCTTC
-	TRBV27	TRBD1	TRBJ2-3	CASSFDRGGSDTQYF	TGTGCCAGCAGTTTTGACAGGGGTGGATCCGATACGCAGTATTTT
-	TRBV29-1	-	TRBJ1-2	CSVEGLWSYGYTF	TGCAGCGTTGAAGGGTTGTGGAGCTATGGCTACACCTTC
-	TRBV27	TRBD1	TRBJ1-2	CASSTGTGPYTF	TGTGCCAGCAGTACCGGGACAGGTCCCTACACCTTC
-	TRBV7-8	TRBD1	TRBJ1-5	CASNTRGQGQPQHF	TGTGCCAGCAACACCAGGGGGCAAGGACAGCCCCAGCATTTT